These 31 T cell receptor beta chains share one sample of origin, sequenced in a study of blood T cells in healthy people across ages (dated by TCRdb to 2014 to 2015). Library preparation used 5' RACE. The sample was run on an Illumina HiSeq 2500. A second PCR of about 6 to 11 cycles was run with a J-beta primer mix and a sample-barcoded 5' primer. TCRdb trimmed the raw reads at Q25, called clones with MiXCR and kept productive beta chains. Duplicate CDR3 protein sequences are folded into a single record with the most common DNA and genes. For this sample the table gives hundreds of thousands of distinct CDR3 sequences, of which roughly 56% were detected only once. Of the sample, roughly 24% is held by the ten largest clones. The specimen was blood. The receptors originated from a man aged 35 to 55 in good health.

This chain joins TRBV5-5 and TRBJ2-4; tentatively, D is TRBD2 (6 bases). Trimming removed 0 bases from V and 3 bases from J, with 10 bases in between. The length of the CDR3 is 15 residues. Germline-derived CDR1 and CDR2 are SGHKS and YYEKEE (reference sequence). The CDR3 protein is CASSLGGVVKNIQYF. The CDR3 DNA reads as TGTGCCAGCAGCTTGGGGGGGGTCGTCAAAAACATTCAGTACTTC. The full variable domain, completed using reference TRBV5-5 and TRBJ2-4, is DAGVTQSPTHLIKTRGQQVTLRCSPISGHKSVSWYQQVLGQGPQFIFQYYEKEERGRGNFPDRFSARQFPNYSSELNVNALLLGDSALYLCASSLGGVVKNIQYFGAGTRLSVL.

The genes are TRBV24-1 and TRBJ2-5; the D gene could be TRBD1 or TRBD2 (5 bases each). The tail of the sequence fits TRBJ2-7 better, so the J call may be wrong. CDR1 and CDR2 from the germline V gene are KGHDR and SFDVKD. The CDR3 is 17 residues long. The CDR3 is CATAGHGGGPDSYEQYF. As DNA, the CDR3 is TGTGCCACTGCCGGGCATGGTGGGGGTCCAGATTCATACGAGCAGTACTTC.

This chain uses TRBV4-1 with TRBJ2-7; 7 bases are shared with TRBD2. Germline assignment: CDR1 MGHRA and CDR2 YSYEKL. The V and J ends lost 2 bases and 4 bases, in that order; junction bases with no gene match: 8. The CDR3 covers 15 residues. Here the CDR3 reads CASSQRASGTYEQYF. The CDR3 bases are TGCGCCAGCAGCCAAAGGGCTAGCGGTACGTACGAGCAGTACTTC.

The rearrangement joins TRBV7-3 to TRBJ1-1; TRBD1 might be the D (5 bases). Trimming removed 1 base from V and 6 bases from J, with 15 bases in between. CDR1 is SGHTA, CDR2 FQGTGA, per germline. The CDR3 is 15 amino acids. CDR3 coding DNA: TGTGCCAGCAGCTTAAAAGGCATGGGGGAGGCTGAAGCTTTCTTT. Translation: CASSLKGMGEAEAFF.

This clonotype occurred a few times. The CDR3 nucleotides read TGCGCCAGCAGCTTGGGACTAGCGGGAGCTGGGTCCTACGAGCAGTACTTC. Translating gives CASSLGLAGAGSYEQYF. This chain joins TRBV5-1 and TRBJ2-7; 12 nucleotides line up with TRBD2. The CDR3 totals 17 residues. V trimming: 0 bases; J trimming: 1 base; junction bases outside the gene matches: 5. Germline CDR1 reads SGHRS; CDR2 reads YFSETQ.

The chain couples TRBV20-1 to TRBJ2-1, with D perhaps given as TRBD1 or TRBD2 (5 bases each). The CDR3 runs 14 residues. Germline V gene sequence: CDR1 DFQATT, CDR2 SNEGSKA (reference sequence). The V end was cut by 2 bases, the J end by 6 bases, with 14 bases between. The CDR3 DNA is TGCAGTGCTAGACGGGCAGGGAGCGTCAATGAGCAGTTCTTC. It encodes CSARRAGSVNEQFF.

Worth noting for this clonotype: A much larger clone is a single base away; this may be a read error. The chain is built from TRBV13 and TRBJ2-7; TRBD2 aligns across 8 bases. The length of the CDR3 is 14 residues. Germline V lookup: CDR1 PRHDT, CDR2 FYEKMQ (reference sequence). Trimming took 5 bases from V and 6 from J; bases not matched to a gene: 9. The DNA of the CDR3 is TGTGCCAGCAGCCCAGCGGGGGACCCCTCCGAGCAGTACTTC. Encoded protein: CASSPAGDPSEQYF.

The chain's CDR3 is CSARGGRYNEQFF. The DNA of the CDR3 is TGCAGTGCTAGAGGGGGCAGGTACAATGAGCAGTTCTTC. The chain combines TRBV20-1 with TRBJ2-1; D possibly corresponds to TRBD1 (5 bases). V was trimmed by 1 base and J by 4 bases, leaving 8 bases between them. CDR3 size: 13 residues. Germline V lookup: CDR1 DFQATT, CDR2 SNEGSKA (reference sequence).

This clonotype was counted between two and nine times. The chain joins TRBV12-3 or TRBV12-4 to TRBJ2-7, with a weak D call TRBD2 (5 bases). The CDR3 is 14 amino acids. V shed 0 bases and J shed 2 bases, with 8 bases lying between them. CDR3 region: CASSLAGEAYEQYF. For the CDR3, the DNA is TGTGCCAGCAGTTTAGCCGGGGAAGCCTACGAGCAGTACTTC.

The chain joins TRBV28 to TRBJ2-7; D tentatively reads TRBD1 or TRBD2 (5 bases each). The end of the DNA fits TRBJ2-4 better, so the J call may be wrong. The V gene's germline CDR1 is MDHEN and CDR2 SYDVKM. The CDR3 has 19 residues. As DNA, the CDR3 is TGTGCCAGCAGTCTCTCCTCCTTTGGGGACCGAACCCCTAGAAACATTCAGTACTTC. It yields the protein CASSLSSFGDRTPRNIQYF.

Note on this clonotype: Relative to the germline gene, one junction end is altered; a read error may explain this. V usage is TRBV7-7 and J usage is TRBJ2-7; TRBD2 might be the D (7 bases). CDR3 length equals 19 residues. Germline CDR1 SSHAT, CDR2 FNYEAQ (reference sequence). CDR3 loop: CASSPWGGGTYCWAYEQYF. CDR3 nucleotide sequence: TGTGCTAGCAGCCCCTGGGGGGGCGGGACCTACTGTTGGGCCTACGAGCAGTACTTC. Looking up the rest from reference TRBV7-7 and TRBJ2-7 gives the full variable domain: GAGVSQSPRYKVTKRGQDVTLRCDPISSHATLYWYQQALGQGPEFLTYFNYEAQPDKSGLPSDRFSAERPEGSISTLTIQRTEQRDSAMYRCASSPWGGGTYCWAYEQYFGPGTRLTVT.

A single count supports this clonotype. The chain joins TRBV4-3 to TRBJ1-2; the match to TRBD1 covers 7 bases. There are 16 residues in the CDR3. Germline CDR1 reads LGHNA; CDR2 reads YSLEER. The V segment lost 1 base and the J segment 2 bases; nucleotides outside the gene matches: 7. CDR3 DNA: TGCGCCAGCAGCCAAGTCGGGACAGCGAAAAACTATGGCTACACCTTC. Translated, it gives CASSQVGTAKNYGYTF.

In this sample, this clonotype turned up a few times. The chain couples TRBV20-1 to TRBJ1-2, with a tentative D call TRBD1 (6 bases). This CDR3 contains 15 residues. Trimming removed 6 bases at V and 3 bases at J, with 20 bases between. CDR1 is DFQATT and CDR2 is SNEGSKA in the germline V gene (reference sequence). The CDR3 DNA reads TGCAGTGCCATCCTGGGGGCGAGAGTCTACTATGGCTACACCTTC. Its translation: CSAILGARVYYGYTF.

Concerning this clonotype itself: The DNA is left out, because the CDR3 cannot be placed on it with certainty; the CDR3 is given as TCRdb lists it. V and J are TRBV29-1 and TRBJ1-1; the table's TRBD1 call for D was not verified on the DNA. Germline V CDR1 and CDR2: SQVTM, ANQGSEA. The length of the CDR3 is 14 amino acids, counting both ends. The CDR3 loop is CSVRARVSNTEAFF.

The chain carries TRBV3-1 and TRBJ2-1; no clear D. The germline V gene has CDR1 LGHDT and CDR2 YNNKEL (reference sequence). The ends were cut back, 8 bases at V and 10 bases at J, with 12 bases in the middle. CDR3 size: 11 residues. The CDR3 sequence: CASGPIGEQFF. DNA for the CDR3: TGTGCCAGCGGGCCCATTGGGGAGCAGTTCTTC.

V gene TRBV20-1 combines with J gene TRBJ2-3; D remains unclear. This CDR3 comprises 12 residues. Per the germline V gene, CDR1 is DFQATT and CDR2 is SNEGSKA (reference sequence). V lost 2 bases and J lost 4, with 7 bases in between. The CDR3 DNA is TGCAGTGCTAGATCCACGGCAGATACGCAGTATTTT. Translating gives CSARSTADTQYF.

The V call is TRBV29-1, the J call TRBJ2-5, with D possibly matching TRBD2 (5 bases). Germline lookup yields CDR1 SQVTM and CDR2 ANQGSEA. The CDR3 has 13 residues. Trimming removed 6 bases from V and 2 bases from J, with 13 bases in between. The CDR3 region has the DNA TGCAGCGTGGGCCGGGGTTCACAAGAGACCCAGTACTTC. Translating it yields CSVGRGSQETQYF.

The chain carries TRBV3-1 and TRBJ1-5; D is uncertain. Germline-derived CDR1 and CDR2 are LGHDT and YNNKEL (reference sequence). This CDR3 has 15 amino acids. V gave up 1 base and J gave up 5 bases, with 12 bases separating them. This chain's CDR3 is CASSQVPRGDQPQHF. CDR3 DNA: TGTGCCAGCAGCCAAGTTCCCCGAGGCGATCAGCCCCAGCATTTT.

The chain recombines TRBV27 with TRBJ2-4; D might be TRBD1 (6 bases). Deletions cut 2 bases from V and 3 bases from J, with 11 bases between. The CDR3 is 15 residues long. Germline V lookup: CDR1 MNHEY, CDR2 SMNVEV (reference sequence). CDR3 region: CASSLDRLGKNIQYF. CDR3 sequence (DNA): TGTGCCAGCAGTTTAGACAGGTTAGGCAAAAACATTCAGTACTTC.

CDR3 bases: TGTGCCAGCAGTTTATTCGCGGGGAGTAGCGCTCGGAATGAGCAGTTCTTC. Translation: CASSLFAGSSARNEQFF. The chain has TRBV28 and TRBJ2-1, with D perhaps matching TRBD2 (6 bases). Trimming cost V 1 base and J 7 bases, with 20 bases left between them. Germline CDR1 MDHEN, CDR2 SYDVKM. CDR3 length: 17 amino acids.

J is TRBJ2-7 and V is TRBV12-3 or TRBV12-4; 11 bases are a match to TRBD2. The CDR3 totals 17 residues. V lost 5 bases, J lost 2 bases, and 11 bases stayed unmatched. The CDR3 region is CASSPHGSSGRAYEQYF. The CDR3, as DNA: TGTGCCAGCAGTCCCCACGGGAGTAGCGGGAGGGCCTACGAGCAGTACTTC.

This chain links TRBV12-3 or TRBV12-4 with TRBJ2-3, with 8 bases matching TRBD2. The CDR3 is made up of 17 amino acids. V was clipped by 4 bases and J by 6 bases; unmatched bases: 15. The CDR3 region is CASSSGRTSRGYDTQYF. CDR3 nucleotides: TGTGCCAGCAGTTCTGGCCGGACTAGCCGGGGATATGATACGCAGTATTTT.

CDR3 residues: CASSLQNGNTEAFF. The CDR3 DNA reads as TGTGCCAGCTCACTCCAAAACGGGAACACTGAAGCTTTCTTT. The chain employs TRBV18 and TRBJ1-1; D unresolved. V was cut by 4 bases and J by 1 base, with 10 bases left in between. The V gene's germline CDR1 is KGHSH and CDR2 LQKENI. The CDR3 length is 14 residues.

This clonotype appeared a few times. The DNA for the CDR3 is TGTGCCAGCAGTTTCGGGACCCTACAGTTCTTC. Its translation is CASSFGTLQFF. This chain joins TRBV27 and TRBJ2-1; D is tentatively TRBD1 or TRBD2 (5 bases each). The length of the CDR3 is 11 residues. Deletions cut 3 bases from V and 13 bases from J, with 10 bases between. Germline V gives CDR1 MNHEY, CDR2 SMNVEV (reference sequence).

CDR3 in amino acids: CASSLGGPLGSAFF. For the CDR3, the DNA is TGTGCCAGCAGCTTGGGTGGACCTTTAGGGTCGGCTTTCTTT. The V and J genes are TRBV5-6 and TRBJ1-1; D is ambiguous. Germline loops: CDR1 SGHDT, CDR2 YYEEEE. The V end lost 0 bases, the J end lost 11 bases, and 17 bases lay between the germline ends. The CDR3 spans 14 residues.

The V gene is TRBV28, the J gene TRBJ2-5, with D possibly matching TRBD2 (6 bases). Near its end, the DNA agrees better with TRBJ2-7, so the J call may be wrong. The CDR3 contains 14 residues. Germline CDR1 reads MDHEN; CDR2 reads SYDVKM. CDR3 region: CASSLAGFSYEQYF. The CDR3 region has the DNA TGTGCCAGCAGCCTCGCGGGGTTCTCCTACGAGCAGTACTTC.

This clonotype was found a few times. One end of the junction fails to match germline, which may point to a read error. CDR3 residues: CVSSQEFPRQGLSGELFF. In DNA form, the CDR3 reads TGCGTCAGCAGCCAAGAGTTCCCCCGACAGGGTTTATCCGGGGAGCTGTTTTTT. This chain connects TRBV4-3 to TRBJ2-2, with TRBD1 matching over 7 bases. CDR1 LGHNA and CDR2 YSLEER come from the germline V gene. The CDR3 length is 18 residues.

V is TRBV12-3 or TRBV12-4 and J is TRBJ1-5, with D possibly matching TRBD1 (5 bases). Deletions cut 5 bases from V and 1 base from J, with 12 bases between. The CDR3 has 15 amino acids. This CDR3 reads CASSAGSRSNQPQHF. The CDR3 region has the DNA TGTGCCAGCAGTGCAGGGAGTCGGAGCAATCAGCCCCAGCATTTT.

V gene TRBV7-2 combines with J gene TRBJ2-7, with 7 bases lining up with TRBD1. Germline trimming cut 5 bases from V and 6 bases from J; bases unmatched to any gene: 13. The length of the CDR3 is 15 residues. Germline assignment: CDR1 SGHTA and CDR2 FQGNSA. In nucleotides, the CDR3 is TGTGCCAGCAGCATATGGACAGGCCGCCGCGGCGAGCAGTACTTC. Amino acids: CASSIWTGRRGEQYF.

The rearrangement joins TRBV18 to TRBJ2-1; D remains ambiguous. The V gene lost 0 bases and the J gene lost 8 bases, with 11 bases spanning the gap. Germline V gene lookup returns CDR1 KGHSH and CDR2 LQKENI. The length of the CDR3 is 14 residues. The CDR3 bases are TGTGCCAGCTCACCACCACTCGCTCGGGATGAGCAGTTCTTC. Translation gives CASSPPLARDEQFF.

This clonotype is a singleton in its sample. This chain uses TRBV20-1 with TRBJ2-1; perhaps TRBD1 as D (5 bases). V lost 3 bases, J lost 5 bases, and 8 bases lay in between. The germline gives CDR1 DFQATT, CDR2 SNEGSKA (reference sequence). The CDR3 length is 12 residues. The CDR3 DNA sequence: TGCAGTGCTAGCAGGACAAACAATGAGCAGTTCTTC. This gives the protein CSASRTNNEQFF.